The sequence of this T cell receptor (beta chain) was determined in a study of T-cell reconstitution after alpha-beta-depleted transplantation in children. The study, taken as a whole, reports: Expanded clones from the graft, numbering several hundred, reportedly supplied alpha-beta T cells about two months after transplant. Several patients had high TCRbeta diversity at day 60; it came from surviving recipient T cells and thymic progenitors. One year after transplant, T-cell counts and diversity came mostly from newly produced T cells.

The germline V and J ends were trimmed by 6 bases and 0 bases, with 8 bases remaining between them. The CDR3 has 13 residues. CDR1 MNHNS and CDR2 SASEGT come from the germline V gene. Unique molecular identifiers were incorporated into the prepared TCRbeta library. MiXCR, run by TCRdb on the PCR reads, gives a single entry per CDR3 protein. The table lists approximately 400,000 distinct CDR3 sequences, roughly 15% of them singletons, with roughly 27% in the top ten. There are many counts of this clonotype. Its antigen is as yet unknown. V and J are TRBV6-1 and TRBJ1-1; D not resolved. Sequencing used PBMCs, mostly from graft donor cells, obtained 360 days after TCRalphabeta/CD19-depleted stem cell transplant. The sequence was obtained from a boy in the first two years of life who had a stem cell transplant for Wiskott-Aldrich syndrome, so the T cells may come from the graft donor. The CDR3 is CASSRTVNTEAFF. DNA of the CDR3: TGTGCCAGCAGCCGGACTGTGAACACTGAAGCTTTCTTT.